This TCR beta chain was captured by sequencing in a study of vaccination effects on CD4 cells after COVID-19. Comment on this clone: Its matching antigen is unknown.

The ViraFEST assay expanded antigen-specific CD4+ T cells with viral peptide pools before sequencing. Cells that had been cultured for 10 days were the source of isolated CD4+ T cells. Subjects were given two BNT162b2 or mRNA-1273 vaccine doses. Testing of the vaccine recipients showed negative nucleocapsid antibodies and no prior SARS-CoV-2 infection. About 2.2 million PBMC per well were cultured with around 11 IU/ml IL-2 and roughly 9.9 ug/ml peptides. On both days 3 and 7, half of the culture medium was replaced with IL-2 medium. In germline, CDR1 is LNHDA, CDR2 SQIVND (reference sequence). The CDR3 spans 16 residues. The V end lost 4 bases, the J end lost 2 bases, and 15 bases lay between the germline ends. Sequenced by immunoSEQ multiplex PCR; TCRdb stores in-frame clones only, minus some. Here the sample spans fewer than 50,000 clones, approximately 84% being singletons. Study-wide points: The vaccine-induced clones of healthy vaccinees included only 1 of 255 that cross-reacted with common cold coronaviruses.

V gene TRBV19 combines with J gene TRBJ1-5; TRBD1 is a possible D gene (6 bases). The receptor was derived from a human donor who received a COVID-19 vaccine. Some clones in this sample may be carry-over from other donors' samples. Sequences were derived from CD4+ T cells from PBMCs cultured with HCoV-NL63 spike peptides, sampled after COVID-19 vaccination. The CDR3 here is CASSRAGDVGNQPQHF. The CDR3 nucleotides are TGTGCCAGTAGTAGGGCAGGGGATGTGGGCAATCAGCCCCAGCATTTT.